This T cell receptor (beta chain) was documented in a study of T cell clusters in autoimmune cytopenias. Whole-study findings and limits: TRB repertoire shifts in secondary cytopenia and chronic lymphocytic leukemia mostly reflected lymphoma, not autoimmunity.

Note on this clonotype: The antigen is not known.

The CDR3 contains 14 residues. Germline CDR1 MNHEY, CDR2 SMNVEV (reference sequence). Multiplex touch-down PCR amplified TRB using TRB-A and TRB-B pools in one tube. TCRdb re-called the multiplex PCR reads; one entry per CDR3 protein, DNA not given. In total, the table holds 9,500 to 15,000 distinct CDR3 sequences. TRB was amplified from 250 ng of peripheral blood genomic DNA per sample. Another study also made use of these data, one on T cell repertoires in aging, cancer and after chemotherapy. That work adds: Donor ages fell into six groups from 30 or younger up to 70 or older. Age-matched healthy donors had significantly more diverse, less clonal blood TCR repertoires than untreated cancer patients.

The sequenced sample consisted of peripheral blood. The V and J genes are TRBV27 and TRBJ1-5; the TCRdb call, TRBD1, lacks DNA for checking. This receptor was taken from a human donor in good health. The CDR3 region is CASSYGADNQPQHF.